Listed here are 26 T cell receptor beta chains from one sample, sequenced in a study of cytomegalovirus exposure and HLA in healthy donors. A multiplex PCR was run with 60 Vbeta primers and 13 Jbeta primers. Clones were read by immunoSEQ multiplex PCR, and TCRdb kept only the in-frame ones, dropping some. Of fewer than 250,000 clones listed, 82% are singletons. Sequenced material: PBMCs. Receptor source: a man aged 40-49 years in good health and CMV-seropositive.

V and J are TRBV6-1 and TRBJ2-7; 8 bases align to TRBD1. Germline values: CDR1 MNHNS, CDR2 SASEGT. The CDR3 is 14 amino acids. With 7 bases clipped from V and 0 bases from J, the junction kept 5 bases outside the gene matches. CDR3 residues: CASTDRALSYEQYV. CDR3 DNA sequence: TGTGCCAGCACGGACAGGGCCCTCTCCTACGAGCAGTACGTC.

The genes are TRBV9 and TRBJ2-2; possible D gene TRBD1, 6 bases. CDR3 size: 19 residues. V shed 1 base and J shed 1 base, with 20 bases lying between them. Germline CDR1 and CDR2: SGDLS and YYNGEE. CDR3 nucleotide sequence: TGTGCCAGCAGCGTATCCCACCACCCGGAGACAGGGAACACCGGGGAGCTGTTTTTT. Its translation is CASSVSHHPETGNTGELFF.

The genes are TRBV10-3 and TRBJ2-3; 13 nucleotides match TRBD2. J was trimmed by 4 bases and V by 8 bases; bases with no gene match: 3. This CDR3 comprises 14 residues. CDR1 and CDR2 from the germline V gene are ENHRY and SYGVKD. The CDR3 here is CAIGTSGTPDTQYF. The CDR3 DNA sequence: TGTGCCATCGGGACTAGCGGGACCCCAGATACGCAGTATTTT.

The rearrangement uses TRBV18 and TRBJ2-1, with 11 bases identical to TRBD2. The trim removed 3 bases at V and 0 bases at J, leaving 7 bases unmatched. Germline V lookup: CDR1 KGHSH, CDR2 LQKENI. The CDR3 has 18 residues. CDR3 DNA sequence: TGTGCCAGCTCACCCCGGGGACTAGCGGAGAGCTCCTACAATGAGCAGTTCTTC. It specifies CASSPRGLAESSYNEQFF.

This clone was observed a few times. This chain joins TRBV30 and TRBJ2-7; 7 bases are a match to TRBD1. CDR1 GTSNPN and CDR2 SVGIG come from the germline V gene (reference sequence). Trimming at V came to 7 bases and at J to 1 base, leaving 4 bases not matched to a gene. The CDR3 loop spans 12 amino acids. The CDR3 protein is CASMGQSYEQYF. The CDR3 DNA reads TGTGCCTCCATGGGACAGTCCTACGAGCAGTACTTC. The full variable domain, completed using reference TRBV30 and TRBJ2-7, is SQTIHQWPATLVQPVGSPLSLECTVEGTSNPNLYWYRQAAGRGLQLLFYSVGIGQISSEVPQNLSASRPQDRQFILSSKKLLLSDSGFYLCASMGQSYEQYFGPGTRLTVT.

This chain links TRBV15 with TRBJ2-4; D is unclear. Per germline, CDR1 LNHNV and CDR2 YYDKDF (reference sequence). The CDR3 contains 15 residues. The V gene lost 3 bases and the J gene lost 2 bases, with 11 bases spanning the gap. This chain's CDR3 is CATSRGPETKNIQYF. CDR3 coding DNA: TGTGCCACCAGCAGGGGTCCGGAGACCAAAAACATTCAGTACTTC.

The rearrangement links TRBV10-3 to TRBJ2-7; D is uncertain. V was pared by 6 bases and J by 0 bases, with 12 bases between. The CDR3 sequence is 14 residues long. Germline values: CDR1 ENHRY, CDR2 SYGVKD. The CDR3 region has the DNA TGTGCCATCAGAGACACGTTGAGCTCCTACGAGCAGTACGTC. Its protein is CAIRDTLSSYEQYV.

This clone has just one count. V is TRBV11-2 and J is TRBJ2-2, with TRBD1 matching 10 bases. Germline V gene sequence: CDR1 SGHAT, CDR2 FQNNGV. This CDR3 region has 16 residues. V trimming: 7 bases; J trimming: 6 bases; junction bases outside the gene matches: 11. The CDR3 nucleotides read TGTGCCAGCAACAAACCGGGACAGGGGAAAGCCGGGGAGCTGTTTTTT. Its protein is CASNKPGQGKAGELFF.

The genes are TRBV19 and TRBJ1-1, with D unclear. Germline CDR1 is LNHDA and CDR2 is SQIVND (reference sequence). The CDR3 extends over 13 amino acids. Trimming left V 4 bases short and J 5 bases short, with 11 bases between. The CDR3 loop is CASSSRGRTEAFF. The CDR3 DNA is TGTGCCAGTAGTAGTCGGGGAAGGACTGAAGCTTTCTTT.

The chain combines TRBV18 with TRBJ1-1; D gene uncertain. V lost 6 bases, J lost 0 bases, and 14 bases lay in between. The CDR3 loop spans 15 amino acids. Germline CDR1 and CDR2: KGHSH and LQKENI. The CDR3 sequence is CASSQGWSVNTEAFF. CDR3 coding DNA: TGTGCCAGCTCTCAAGGTTGGAGCGTGAACACTGAAGCTTTCTTT.

The chain joins TRBV10-3 to TRBJ1-1; TRBD1 aligns across 7 bases. Germline V gene sequence: CDR1 ENHRY, CDR2 SYGVKD. V trimming: 0 bases; J trimming: 1 base; junction bases outside the gene matches: 8. The CDR3 extends over 17 amino acids. In nucleotides, the CDR3 is TGTGCCATCAGTGAGTCGATGGGCAGGGGGGAGAACACTGAAGCTTTCTTT. Translated, it gives CAISESMGRGENTEAFF.

This clone occurred once. The chain combines TRBV11-2 with TRBJ1-5; perhaps TRBD1 as D (5 bases). The CDR3 runs 13 residues. Germline V lookup: CDR1 SGHAT, CDR2 FQNNGV. The V gene lost 4 bases and the J gene lost 6 bases, with 10 bases spanning the gap. CDR3 sequence (DNA): TGTGCCAGCAGCTGGGACGGGGGTCAGCCCCAGCATTTT. Translated, it gives CASSWDGGQPQHF.

The V and J genes are TRBV4-2 and TRBJ2-5, with 10 bases aligning to TRBD2. Trimming removed 4 bases from V and 5 bases from J; junction bases left unmatched: 7. The CDR3 is 15 residues long. The germline V gene encodes CDR1 LGHNA and CDR2 YNFKEQ. CDR3 in amino acids: CASSRTSGRSETQYF. CDR3 coding DNA: TGTGCCAGCAGCCGGACTAGCGGCCGTTCGGAGACCCAGTACTTC.

The rearrangement links TRBV6-5 to TRBJ2-7; the D gene is possibly TRBD1 (6 bases). The CDR3 extends over 13 amino acids. The V gene's germline CDR1 is MNHEY and CDR2 SVGAGI. The V and J ends lost 5 bases and 3 bases respectively, with 11 bases between them. This CDR3 is CASSIQGFYEQYF. The CDR3 DNA reads TGTGCCAGCAGTATACAGGGTTTCTACGAGCAGTACTTC.

The chain is built from TRBV7-2 and TRBJ1-4; 7 bases line up with TRBD1. The CDR3 runs 16 residues. Germline V gene data show CDR1 as SGHTA and CDR2 as FQGNSA. V gave up 2 bases and J gave up 2 bases; unmatched junction bases: 5. The CDR3, as DNA: TGTGCCAGCAGCTTACGGACAGGTTGGACTAATGAAAAACTGTTTTTT. Translation: CASSLRTGWTNEKLFF.

The chain is built from TRBV7-9 and TRBJ2-7, with TRBD1 as a possible D gene (5 bases). The CDR3 spans 14 residues. The V end lost 1 base, the J end lost 3 bases, and 10 bases lay between the germline ends. Germline CDR1 reads SEHNR; CDR2 reads FQNEAQ (reference sequence). The CDR3 DNA follows: TGTGCCAGCAGCTTAGAGGGGTCCAACTACGAGCAGTACTTC. It codes for CASSLEGSNYEQYF.

The chain joins TRBV27 to TRBJ1-4, with 10 positions matching TRBD1. This CDR3 has 14 residues. CDR1 is MNHEY and CDR2 is SMNVEV in the germline V gene (reference sequence). The V gene end was trimmed by 4 bases and the J gene end by 8 bases; junction bases not matched to a gene: 4. As DNA, the CDR3 is TGTGCCAGCAGTTACCGGGACAGGGGCGAAAAACTGTTTTTT. It codes for CASSYRDRGEKLFF.

The chain employs TRBV6-1 and TRBJ2-2; weak D call: TRBD1 (6 bases). In germline, CDR1 is MNHNS, CDR2 SASEGT. CDR3 length: 16 residues. Trimming shortened V by 5 bases and J by 6 bases, and 19 bases separated the two germline ends. CDR3 nucleotides: TGTGCCAGCAGTCAAGGACAGAAACTTCCTCCCGGGGAGCTGTTTTTT. Amino acids: CASSQGQKLPPGELFF.

The chain combines TRBV6-1 with TRBJ2-3; no reliable D call. The CDR3 totals 15 residues. V was cut by 5 bases and J by 3 bases, with 15 bases left in between. The germline CDR1 and CDR2 sequences are MNHNS and SASEGT. The CDR3, as DNA: TGTGCCAGCAGTCTTACCCGCCCTCGGACAGATACGCAGTATTTT. This translates into CASSLTRPRTDTQYF.

The chain employs TRBV29-1 and TRBJ2-5; TRBD2 matches 14 bases. This CDR3 has 14 residues. Germline loops: CDR1 SQVTM, CDR2 ANQGSEA. Germline trimming cut 7 bases from V and 5 bases from J; bases unmatched to any gene: 6. The CDR3 region is CSGGTSGSGETQYF. The CDR3 DNA sequence: TGCAGCGGCGGGACTAGCGGGAGCGGTGAGACCCAGTACTTC.

The genes are TRBV14 and TRBJ2-3; the match to TRBD1 covers 10 bases. The CDR3 is made up of 18 amino acids. Germline CDR1 SGHDN, CDR2 FVKESK. V gave up 4 bases and J gave up 0 bases; unmatched junction bases: 10. The CDR3 sequence: CASSLRDRGLSSTDTQYF. DNA for the CDR3: TGTGCCAGCAGCCTCCGGGACAGGGGCCTGAGTAGCACAGATACGCAGTATTTT.

V and J are TRBV6-5 and TRBJ1-2, with a weak D call TRBD1 (5 bases). Trimming shortened V by 2 bases and J by 8 bases, and 21 bases separated the two germline ends. This CDR3 contains 16 residues. Germline V gene lookup returns CDR1 MNHEY and CDR2 SVGAGI. CDR3 in amino acids: CASSYRGVQADWGYTF. In DNA form, the CDR3 reads TGTGCCAGCAGTTACCGAGGTGTACAGGCAGACTGGGGCTACACCTTC.

V is TRBV19 and J is TRBJ2-1; D not resolved. This CDR3 region has 15 residues. Germline CDR1 is LNHDA and CDR2 is SQIVND (reference sequence). Trimming removed 7 bases at V and 4 bases at J, with 17 bases between. This chain's CDR3 is CASTPNFGFYNEQFF. DNA of the CDR3: TGTGCCAGTACCCCGAACTTCGGGTTTTACAATGAGCAGTTCTTC.

The chain uses TRBV30 and TRBJ2-2, with D hard to call. V was cut by 6 bases and J by 0 bases, with 14 bases left in between. This CDR3 comprises 15 residues. CDR1 is GTSNPN, CDR2 SVGIG, per germline (reference sequence). CDR3 sequence: CACPSGLSNTGELFF. CDR3 nucleotide sequence: TGTGCCTGCCCTTCAGGTCTTTCGAACACCGGGGAGCTGTTTTTT. Based on the CDR3 plus reference TRBV30 and TRBJ2-2, the full variable domain is SQTIHQWPATLVQPVGSPLSLECTVEGTSNPNLYWYRQAAGRGLQLLFYSVGIGQISSEVPQNLSASRPQDRQFILSSKKLLLSDSGFYLCACPSGLSNTGELFFGEGSRLTVL.

This sequence joins TRBV14 and TRBJ2-7, with D possibly matching TRBD2 (5 bases). V was shortened by 1 base and J by 5 bases, with 6 bases between the two germline ends. The CDR3 length is 12 residues. Germline V gene data show CDR1 as SGHDN and CDR2 as FVKESK. CDR3 region: CASSQGGDEQYF. In nucleotides, the CDR3 is TGTGCCAGCAGCCAAGGGGGAGACGAGCAGTACTTC.

This chain connects TRBV25-1 to TRBJ1-1; 8 bases align to TRBD1. This CDR3 comprises 14 residues. From germline, CDR1 is MGHDK and CDR2 SYGVNS. With V trimmed by 3 bases and J by 4 bases, 4 bases remained unmatched. CDR3 region: CASSDGQGSTEAFF. The CDR3 DNA is TGTGCCAGCAGTGATGGACAGGGCAGCACTGAAGCTTTCTTT.